The clone carrying this T cell receptor (beta chain) showed up just a few times. As yet, its antigen is unknown. This entry belongs to a study of identical twins. Trimming removed 0 bases from V and 3 bases from J; junction bases left unmatched: 10. CDR3 length: 17 amino acids. Germline CDR1 LGHNA, CDR2 YNFKEQ. MiXCR, run by TCRdb on the 5' RACE reads, gives a single entry per CDR3 protein. The table shows 1,800,000 or so distinct CDR3 sequences, with around 33% occurring only once. Study results and caveats: Out-of-frame beta sequences exhibited a weaker degree of excess twin sharing. Fewer insertions marked abundant cord blood beta clonotypes; young adult naive trended weakly, memory not at all.

The V call is TRBV4-2, the J call TRBJ2-7, with 8 bases aligning to TRBD1. This clonotype originated in a newborn girl in good health. The sample was cord blood. This CDR3 is CASSQDPGQGQVYEQYF. Written as DNA, the CDR3 is TGTGCCAGCAGCCAAGACCCCGGACAGGGCCAAGTCTACGAGCAGTACTTC.